These 2 T cell receptor beta chains were sequenced from one sample in a study of T cells in Graves' hyperthyroidism and ophthalmopathy. Amplification of TCR beta CDR3 regions used RNA as the template. HTBI primers were used for first-round RT-PCR of the TCR CDR3. TCRdb used MiXCR to reprocess the multiplex PCR reads, holding one entry per CDR3 protein. The sample carries some 510,000 distinct CDR3 sequences, about 45% recorded once. The sample comprised peripheral blood or thyroid tissue (not recorded which). These receptors were obtained from a woman in her late teens or twenties with Graves' hyperthyroidism.

The CDR3 here is CASSESPRDEQFF. CDR3 in DNA: TGTGCCAGCAGTGAATCTCCGAGGGATGAGCAGTTCTTC. The J gene is TRBJ2-1, the V gene TRBV7-3, with a possible D match to TRBD2 (5 bases). Germline V gene sequence: CDR1 SGHTA, CDR2 FQGTGA. The CDR3 extends over 13 amino acids. Trimming left V 6 bases short and J 8 bases short, with 14 bases between.

This chain uses TRBV7-9 with TRBJ1-2; 10 positions match TRBD1. Looked up from germline, CDR1 is SEHNR and CDR2 is FQNEAQ (reference sequence). V lost 1 base, J lost 10 bases, and 6 bases stayed unmatched. The CDR3 length is 14 residues. The CDR3 DNA is TGTGCCAGCAGCTTAGGACAGGGGGCAAGTGACTACACCTTC. Translation: CASSLGQGASDYTF. Looking up the rest from reference TRBV7-9 and TRBJ1-2 gives the full variable domain: DTGVSQNPRHKITKRGQNVTFRCDPISEHNRLYWYRQTLGQGPEFLTYFQNEAQLEKSRLLSDRFSAERPKGSFSTLEIQRTEQGDSAMYLCASSLGQGASDYTFGSGTRLTVV.